This record concerns one T cell receptor beta chain sequence. This entry belongs to a study of human T cells and chemical hapten exposure. TCRdb ran MiXCR on the RACE reads and lists one entry per CDR3 protein. This repertoire shows about 340,000 distinct CDR3 sequences, approximately 6.3% found once; its top ten account for 8% to 9%. CDR1 and CDR2 (germline): LNHNV, YYDKDF (reference sequence). Trimming cost V 1 base and J 3 bases; bases outside gene matches: 14. CDR3 length: 20 amino acids. The sample's time point: patch test 1, 2 weeks after DPC sensitization. The sample's treatment: therapeutic diphenylcyclopropenone sensitization with weekly scalp DPC.

This specimen consisted of whole blood, obtained in connection with sensitization to the hapten diphenylcyclopropenone (DPC). The gene calls are TRBV15 and TRBJ2-3; 12 nucleotides match TRBD2. The sequence derives from a woman aged 18-29 years with alopecia areata. Some clones in this sample may be carry-over from other donors' samples. CDR3 sequence (DNA): TGTGCCACCAGCAGAGCGGCTCCTAGCGGGGGGGCGGCTAGAACAGATACGCAGTATTTT. The encoded protein is CATSRAAPSGGAARTDTQYF.